Listed below are T cell receptor beta chains from one sample, sequenced in a study of technical replicates of blood from a few donors. Profiled with immunoSEQ multiplex PCR; TCRdb holds only in-frame clones, not every one. In the table there are 70,000 to 95,000 clones, approximately 96% of which are singletons. Specimen: T cells isolated from PBMCs. These receptor sequences come from a human donor in good health. CDR3s include the opening cysteine and the closing phenylalanine or tryptophan. D genes are given only for firm matches. The size field is filled for only some rows; it gives once, few, many or a size class.

>-|TRBV6-1|TRBJ1-1|-
CASSVRQHTEAFF
TGTGCCAGCAGTGTTCGACAGCACACTGAAGCTTTCTTT
>TRBD2|TRBV7-3|TRBJ2-5|-
CASSWGGEETQYF
TGTGCCAGCAGCTGGGGGGGTGAGGAGACCCAGTACTTC
>TRBD1|TRBV27|TRBJ1-2|-
CASSLDRGYGYTF
TGTGCCAGCAGCCTGGACAGGGGGTATGGCTACACCTTC
>-|TRBV7-3|TRBJ1-1|-
CASSIVPSADGAFF
TGTGCCAGCAGCATCGTTCCGAGCGCTGATGGAGCTTTCTTT
>-|TRBV9|TRBJ2-7|-
CASSVGNQGLSEQYF
TGTGCCAGCAGCGTAGGGAACCAGGGCTTGTCCGAGCAGTACTTC
>-|TRBV27|TRBJ1-5|-
CASSLGGVQPQHF
TGTGCCAGCAGTTTAGGGGGCGTTCAGCCCCAGCATTTT
>TRBD1|TRBV9|TRBJ1-3|-
CASSVNRGNSGNTIYF
TGTGCCAGCAGCGTTAACAGGGGAAACTCTGGAAACACCATATATTTT
>TRBD2|TRBV9|TRBJ2-3|-
CASSTLAGGTDTQYF
TGTGCCAGCAGCACACTAGCGGGGGGGACAGATACGCAGTATTTT
>-|TRBV28|TRBJ2-7|-
CASSSQGRGQYF
TGTGCCAGCAGTTCTCAGGGGAGGGGGCAGTACTTC
>-|TRBV4-3|TRBJ2-7|-
CASSQDQSLGSTEQYF
TGCGCCAGCAGCCAAGATCAGAGTTTGGGCAGTACCGAGCAGTACTTC
>-|TRBV5-6|TRBJ1-1|once
CASSLGANTEAFF
TGTGCCAGCAGCTTGGGGGCGAACACTGAAGCTTTCTTT
>-|TRBV7-8|TRBJ2-7|once
CASSLTRSGEISYEQYF
TGTGCCAGCAGCTTAACGCGCTCGGGTGAAATCTCCTACGAGCAGTACTTC
>TRBD2|TRBV4-1|TRBJ2-7|-
CASSPQTSGYYEQYF
TGCGCCAGCAGCCCCCAGACTAGCGGTTACTACGAGCAGTACTTC
>TRBD2|TRBV27|TRBJ2-1|-
CASSLAGGLPNEQFF
TGTGCCAGCAGTTTAGCGGGAGGGCTCCCAAATGAGCAGTTCTTC
>-|TRBV7-3|TRBJ2-1|-
CASSLTIGVEQFF
TGTGCCAGCAGCTTAACAATAGGAGTTGAGCAGTTCTTC
>-|TRBV4-2|TRBJ1-4|few
CASSRGATNEKLFF
TGTGCCAGCAGCCGGGGAGCAACTAATGAAAAACTGTTTTTT
>TRBD1|TRBV7-2|TRBJ2-3|-
CASSSQRQGPQYF
TGTGCCAGCAGCTCACAACGACAGGGCCCCCAGTATTTT
>TRBD1|TRBV4-3|TRBJ1-1|-
CASSGDRRNTEAFF
TGCGCCAGCAGTGGGGACAGAAGAAACACTGAAGCTTTCTTT
>-|TRBV28|TRBJ1-2|few
CASSTLFSYTF
TGTGCCAGCAGCACCCTATTCAGCTACACCTTC
>TRBD2|TRBV7-2|TRBJ2-5|-
CASSSQSGRARETQYF
TGTGCCAGCAGCTCCCAGAGCGGGAGGGCCCGGGAGACCCAGTACTTC
>-|TRBV11-2|TRBJ2-3|-
CASSQGWAITDTQYF
TGTGCCAGCAGCCAGGGGTGGGCAATCACAGATACGCAGTATTTT
>TRBD2|TRBV7-9|TRBJ2-5|-
CASSLRLAQETQYF
TGTGCCAGCAGCTTAAGACTAGCCCAAGAGACCCAGTACTTC
>TRBD1|TRBV2|TRBJ1-2|once
CATGTGYDGYTF
TGTGCCACCGGGACAGGGTATGATGGCTACACCTTC
>TRBD2|TRBV28|TRBJ2-1|-
CASNLGGDPFF
TGTGCCAGCAACCTGGGGGGGGATCCCTTCTTC
>TRBD2|TRBV7-9|TRBJ2-1|-
CASSLRAGVHNEQFF
TGTGCCAGCAGCTTAAGAGCGGGAGTCCACAATGAGCAGTTCTTC
>TRBD2|TRBV25-1|TRBJ2-7|-
CASSVLWEGDTYEQYF
TGTGCCAGCAGTGTCCTCTGGGAGGGAGACACCTACGAGCAGTACTTC
>-|TRBV5-4|TRBJ2-1|-
CASSHYFNEQFF
TGTGCCAGCAGCCACTACTTCAATGAGCAGTTCTTC
>-|TRBV4-3|TRBJ2-2|-
CASSPRGGTGELFF
TGCGCCAGCAGCCCCAGGGGCGGCACCGGGGAGCTGTTTTTT
>-|TRBV18|TRBJ2-2|-
CASSPLTGELFF
TGTGCCAGCTCACCCCTCACCGGGGAGCTGTTTTTT
>-|TRBV23-1|TRBJ2-7|once
CASSPREQYF
TGCGCCAGCAGTCCCCGCGAGCAGTACTTC
>-|TRBV2|TRBJ1-4|-
CASKGGSGKKLFF
TGTGCCAGCAAAGGGGGTTCGGGAAAAAAACTGTTTTTT
>-|TRBV11-3|TRBJ2-3|-
CASSRRLSGDTQYF
TGTGCCAGCAGCCGCAGACTCTCCGGGGATACGCAGTATTTT
>TRBD2|TRBV9|TRBJ2-1|-
CASSPTSGRLYNEQFF
TGTGCCAGCAGCCCGACTAGCGGGAGGTTGTACAATGAGCAGTTCTTC